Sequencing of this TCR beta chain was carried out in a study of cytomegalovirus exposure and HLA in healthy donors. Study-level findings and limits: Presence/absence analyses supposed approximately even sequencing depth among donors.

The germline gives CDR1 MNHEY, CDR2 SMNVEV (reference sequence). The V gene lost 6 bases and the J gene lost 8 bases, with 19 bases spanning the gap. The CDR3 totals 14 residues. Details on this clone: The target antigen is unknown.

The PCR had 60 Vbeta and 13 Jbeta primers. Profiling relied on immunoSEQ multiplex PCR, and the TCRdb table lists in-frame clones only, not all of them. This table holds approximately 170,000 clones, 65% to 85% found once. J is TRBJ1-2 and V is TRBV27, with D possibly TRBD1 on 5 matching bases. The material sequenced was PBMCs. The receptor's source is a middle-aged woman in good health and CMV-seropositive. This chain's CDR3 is CASRPDASGGGYTF. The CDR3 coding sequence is TGTGCCAGCAGGCCCGACGCGTCCGGGGGGGGCTACACCTTC.